This entry concerns a single T cell receptor (beta chain). The antigen is not known. A J-beta primer mix and a sample-barcoded 5' primer were used in a second PCR of about 7 to 12 cycles. Via MiXCR, TCRdb re-called the 5' RACE reads, giving one row per CDR3 protein. Of more than 600,000 distinct CDR3 sequences in the sample, roughly 25% are singletons; the top ten hold around 9.2%. The sample belongs to a study of blood T cells in healthy people across ages. Caucasian individuals from Russia who were healthy and aged about 6 to 95 acted as donors. Notes on the study in general: There were more naive CD4+ cells and higher diversity in long-lived donors than in aged donors.

The germline V and J ends were trimmed by 7 bases and 1 base, with 16 bases remaining between them. Germline V gene sequence: CDR1 MNHEY, CDR2 SVGEGT. The CDR3 sequence is 16 residues long. These data were likewise used in another study, on T cells of mothers and their children. That paper notes: When mothers and children were related, their normalized repertoire overlap, which was always slightly higher, did not differ significantly from that of unrelated pairs.

Input material: blood. The chain links TRBV6-2 or TRBV6-3 to TRBJ2-2; no reliable D call. The sequence was collected from a boy younger than 18 in good health. CDR3 amino acids: CASNPIRTGNTGELFF. CDR3 nucleotides: TGTGCCAGCAACCCCATTCGGACGGGGAACACCGGGGAGCTGTTTTTT.